What follows is one T cell receptor beta chain and its context. This entry comes from a study of blood T cell repertoires in COVID-19. For the study at large: Sources were T cells, B-cell-depleted T cells, or PBMCs; the material itself was cDNA or gDNA.

With 1 base clipped from V and 2 bases from J, the junction kept 5 bases outside the gene matches. CDR1 is LNHDA, CDR2 SQIVND, per germline (reference sequence). This CDR3 spans 15 amino acids. Per the authors' pipeline: Counts of nucleated cells, estimated from reference gene primer amplification, were obtained. Produced via immunoSEQ multiplex PCR; TCRdb's table is partial and in-frame only. For V, J and clone size, that table is used; D and trimming come from the DNA. The sample lists approximately 170,000 clones, 89% occurring once. Sequenced material: peripheral blood. The chain couples TRBV19 to TRBJ2-7; 7 nucleotides match TRBD2. The TCR sequence derives from a man aged 18-30 years who had recovered from COVID-19. The CDR3: CASSIGGGGAYEQYF. The CDR3 DNA is TGTGCCAGTAGTATAGGCGGGGGAGGGGCCTACGAGCAGTACTTC.